The 27 T cell receptor beta chains below come from one sample, sequenced in a study of blood T cell repertoires in COVID-19. Method: immunoSEQ multiplex PCR; TCRdb's copy keeps in-frame clones and lacks some. Among approximately 390,000 clones listed, around 90% were seen once. The specimen sequenced was peripheral blood. The origin of the receptors is a man aged 18 to 30 with active or convalescent COVID-19.

This clone occurred a few times. The chain joins TRBV28 to TRBJ1-4, with D unclear. In germline, CDR1 is MDHEN, CDR2 SYDVKM. The V end lost 8 bases, the J end lost 4 bases, and 11 bases lay between the germline ends. CDR3 length equals 13 residues. CDR3 protein: CASSRYGNEKLFF. The CDR3 DNA reads as TGTGCCAGCTCGAGGTATGGTAATGAAAAACTGTTTTTT.

The V call is TRBV7-6, the J call TRBJ1-5; TRBD1 agrees at 9 bases. The CDR3 loop spans 16 amino acids. Germline loops: CDR1 SGHVS, CDR2 FNYEAQ. The junction had 11 bases not matched to a gene; V was cut back by 5 bases and J by 6 bases. The CDR3 loop reads CASSPQPQGAGQPQHF. The DNA for the CDR3 is TGTGCCAGCAGCCCGCAACCACAGGGGGCGGGTCAGCCCCAGCATTTT.

J is TRBJ1-5 and V is TRBV6-5, with a possible D match to TRBD1 (6 bases). CDR1 is MNHEY and CDR2 is SVGAGI in the germline V gene. The CDR3 has 15 amino acids. Deletions cut 7 bases from V and 5 bases from J, with 18 bases between. CDR3 region: CASKWGTYSDQPQHF. The CDR3 nucleotides read TGTGCCAGCAAGTGGGGGACATATTCAGATCAGCCCCAGCATTTT.

The chain is built from TRBV27 and TRBJ2-7, with TRBD1 identical over 7 bases. The CDR3 runs to 13 residues. Per the germline V gene, CDR1 is MNHEY and CDR2 is SMNVEV (reference sequence). After removal of 10 bases from V and 5 bases from J, the junction contained 11 bases not matched to a gene. In DNA form, the CDR3 reads TGTGCCACCGGACAGGTATCGACCGACGAGCAGTACTTC. It specifies CATGQVSTDEQYF.

The V gene is TRBV6-6, the J gene TRBJ1-5; the match to TRBD1 covers 9 bases. Per the germline V gene, CDR1 is MNHNY and CDR2 is SVGAGI (reference sequence). The CDR3 consists of 15 residues. V gave up 5 bases and J gave up 4 bases; unmatched junction bases: 6. CDR3 DNA: TGTGCCAGCAGTGGACGGACAGGGGATAATCAGCCCCAGCATTTT. This encodes CASSGRTGDNQPQHF.

V is TRBV7-9 and J is TRBJ1-5; TRBD1 agrees at 8 bases. CDR1 is SEHNR and CDR2 is FQNEAQ in the germline V gene (reference sequence). The V gene end was trimmed by 5 bases and the J gene end by 7 bases; junction bases not matched to a gene: 7. The CDR3 has 14 amino acids. CDR3 protein: CASSQDQGAQPQHF. CDR3 nucleotides: TGTGCCAGCAGCCAAGATCAGGGGGCGCAGCCCCAGCATTTT.

This clone has just one count. V and J are TRBV6-5 and TRBJ2-7; D might be TRBD1 (5 bases). Germline CDR1 and CDR2: MNHEY and SVGAGI. V lost 6 bases and J lost 1, with 7 bases in between. The CDR3 has 12 amino acids. The CDR3 nucleotides are TGTGCCAGCAGGGCAGGGTCCTACGAGCAGTACTTC. It encodes CASRAGSYEQYF.

The rearrangement links TRBV24-1 to TRBJ2-7; 10 bases line up with TRBD1. Germline V gives CDR1 KGHDR, CDR2 SFDVKD. Losses at the gene ends were 4 bases for V and 4 bases for J; bases not matched to a gene: 6. The CDR3 is made up of 15 amino acids. The CDR3 is CATSDPGQGSYEQYF. In DNA form, the CDR3 reads TGTGCCACCAGTGACCCGGGACAGGGGTCGTACGAGCAGTACTTC.

The CDR3: CASRAGAGANVLTF. Here the CDR3 DNA reads TGTGCCAGCAGGGCAGGGGCTGGGGCCAACGTCCTGACTTTC. The chain uses TRBV2 and TRBJ2-6; tentative D call: TRBD1 (6 bases). This CDR3 is built from 14 residues. V lost 6 bases to trimming and J lost 2 bases, with 8 bases between them. The V gene's germline CDR1 is SNHLY and CDR2 FYNNEI. The whole variable domain, filled in from reference TRBV2 and TRBJ2-6, reads EPEVTQTPSHQVTQMGQEVILRCVPISNHLYFYWYRQILGQKVEFLVSFYNNEISEKSEIFDDQFSVERPDGSNFTLKIRSTKLEDSAMYFCASRAGAGANVLTFGAGSRLTVL.

V gene TRBV7-2 combines with J gene TRBJ2-2, with D unresolved. Germline V gives CDR1 SGHTA, CDR2 FQGNSA. There are 16 residues in the CDR3. Trimming shortened V by 1 base and J by 3 bases, and 12 bases separated the two germline ends. CDR3: CASSLGPAEYTGELFF. The CDR3 DNA follows: TGTGCCAGCAGCTTAGGGCCGGCGGAATACACCGGGGAGCTGTTTTTT.

This rearrangement joins TRBV5-8 to TRBJ1-4; tentative D call: TRBD1 (5 bases). Germline-derived CDR1 and CDR2 are SGHTS and YDEGEE. V shed 7 bases and J shed 8 bases, with 12 bases lying between them. The length of the CDR3 is 12 residues. The CDR3 DNA follows: TGTGCCAGCCACGGGGGGGTCGAAAAACTGTTTTTT. This encodes CASHGGVEKLFF.

The rearrangement uses TRBV9 and TRBJ1-1, with D perhaps matching TRBD1 (5 bases). The CDR3 is 12 residues long. The V gene lost 3 bases and the J gene lost 5 bases, with 8 bases spanning the gap. Germline V gene data show CDR1 as SGDLS and CDR2 as YYNGEE. The CDR3 spells CASSAGGTEAFF. The DNA of the CDR3 is TGTGCCAGCAGCGCCGGGGGGACTGAAGCTTTCTTT.

This rearrangement joins TRBV11-1 to TRBJ2-5; D unresolved. Germline V gene lookup returns CDR1 SGHAT and CDR2 FQDESV (reference sequence). Trimming pared 6 bases from V and 1 base from J, leaving 15 bases between. This CDR3 is 15 amino acids long. This chain's CDR3 is CASRRSRLTQETQYF. CDR3 bases: TGTGCCAGCAGGCGGTCGCGGTTGACCCAAGAGACCCAGTACTTC.

The chain joins TRBV7-2 to TRBJ1-5; D might be TRBD1 (5 bases). Trimming removed 1 base at V and 3 bases at J, with 7 bases between. Germline values: CDR1 SGHTA, CDR2 FQGNSA. The CDR3 runs to 14 residues. The CDR3 sequence: CASSLGGYNQPQHF. The CDR3 DNA reads TGTGCCAGCAGCTTAGGGGGCTACAATCAGCCCCAGCATTTT.

The rearrangement links TRBV27 to TRBJ2-1, with D maybe TRBD1 (6 bases). Trimming took 6 bases from V and 2 from J, leaving 11 bases between them. This CDR3 spans 14 amino acids. Germline CDR1 reads MNHEY; CDR2 reads SMNVEV (reference sequence). CDR3 amino acids: CASRPGTPYNEQFF. CDR3 DNA sequence: TGTGCCAGCAGGCCGGGGACACCCTACAATGAGCAGTTCTTC.

The chain has TRBV6-5 and TRBJ2-2, with a possible D match to TRBD1 (6 bases). Germline CDR1 MNHEY, CDR2 SVGAGI. The CDR3 runs 14 residues. V lost 2 bases, J lost 6 bases, and 10 bases lay in between. The chain's CDR3 is CASSYTTGPGELFF. CDR3 bases: TGTGCCAGCAGTTACACGACAGGACCCGGGGAGCTGTTTTTT.

The chain uses TRBV4-1 and TRBJ2-7, with 9 bases lining up with TRBD2. With V trimmed by 2 bases and J by 2 bases, 10 bases remained unmatched. The germline V gene has CDR1 MGHRA and CDR2 YSYEKL. CDR3 length equals 17 residues. DNA for the CDR3: TGCGCCAGCAGCCAAAGGGCCGGGACTAGCAGCGCCTACGAGCAGTACTTC. Translation gives CASSQRAGTSSAYEQYF.

In its sample, this clone was seen once. As DNA, the CDR3 is TGTGCCACCAGCCCCGACAGTTACAATGAGCAGTTCTTC. Protein product: CATSPDSYNEQFF. This chain uses TRBV15 with TRBJ2-1, with D possibly matching TRBD1 (5 bases). CDR3 length: 13 amino acids. Trimming took off 5 bases at V and 4 bases at J, with 9 bases between the two ends. Germline values: CDR1 LNHNV, CDR2 YYDKDF (reference sequence).

The genes are TRBV10-3 and TRBJ2-3; 8 positions match TRBD2. V was clipped by 0 bases and J by 5 bases; unmatched bases: 7. This CDR3 spans 16 amino acids. CDR1 and CDR2 from the germline V gene are ENHRY and SYGVKD. This CDR3 is CAISESSGAAGDTQYF. The CDR3 region has the DNA TGTGCCATCAGTGAGTCTAGCGGGGCCGCTGGAGATACGCAGTATTTT.

The J gene is TRBJ2-4, the V gene TRBV6-5, with 7 bases identical to TRBD1. Germline trimming cut 6 bases from V and 4 bases from J; bases unmatched to any gene: 3. CDR3 length equals 13 residues. Germline CDR1 is MNHEY and CDR2 is SVGAGI. CDR3 residues: CASRTTGKNIQYF. The CDR3 DNA sequence: TGTGCCAGCAGGACGACAGGGAAAAACATTCAGTACTTC.

Here the CDR3 reads CASSVAGAAGPYEQYF. The CDR3 bases are TGTGCCAGCAGCGTAGCGGGAGCGGCGGGACCCTACGAGCAGTACTTC. The chain links TRBV9 to TRBJ2-7; possible D gene TRBD2, 6 bases. CDR1 is SGDLS, CDR2 YYNGEE, per germline. This CDR3 spans 16 amino acids. V dropped 0 bases and J dropped 2 bases, with 15 bases sitting between them.

This clone was seen only once. This rearrangement joins TRBV7-2 to TRBJ2-7, with TRBD1 matching 12 bases. Trimming cost V 0 bases and J 0 bases; bases outside gene matches: 3. Germline CDR1 and CDR2: SGHTA and FQGNSA. The CDR3 has 17 amino acids. As DNA, the CDR3 is TGTGCCAGCAGCTTAGCTGGGACAGGGGGCCGCTCCTACGAGCAGTACTTC. It yields the protein CASSLAGTGGRSYEQYF. The whole variable domain, filled in from reference TRBV7-2 and TRBJ2-7, reads GAGVSQSPSNKVTEKGKDVELRCDPISGHTALYWYRQSLGQGLEFLIYFQGNSAPDKSGLPSDRFSAERTGGSVSTLTIQRTQQEDSAVYLCASSLAGTGGRSYEQYFGPGTRLTVT.

The CDR3 DNA sequence: TGCGCCAGCAGCCAGACAGATAGCACAGATACGCAGTATTTT. This sequence encodes CASSQTDSTDTQYF. The chain is built from TRBV5-1 and TRBJ2-3; a possible D gene is TRBD1 (5 bases). The CDR3 is 14 amino acids. Germline V lookup: CDR1 SGHRS, CDR2 YFSETQ. The ends were cut back, 4 bases at V and 0 bases at J, with 9 bases in the middle.

This chain joins TRBV7-9 and TRBJ1-1, with a weak D call TRBD1 (5 bases). The germline CDR1 and CDR2 sequences are SEHNR and FQNEAQ (reference sequence). The germline V and J ends were trimmed by 0 bases and 3 bases, with 11 bases remaining between them. This CDR3 is built from 15 residues. CDR3 bases: TGTGCCAGCAGCTTAGCAGGGGCCTTGGACACTGAAGCTTTCTTT. It is translated as CASSLAGALDTEAFF.

V gene TRBV6-2 or TRBV6-3 combines with J gene TRBJ1-5; 8 bases agree with TRBD1. This CDR3 comprises 16 residues. Germline trimming cut 0 bases from V and 4 bases from J; bases unmatched to any gene: 5. Germline V gene sequence: CDR1 MNHEY, CDR2 SVGEGT. The CDR3 here is CASSYSRQGANQPQHF. CDR3 DNA sequence: TGTGCCAGCAGTTACTCAAGGCAGGGGGCAAATCAGCCCCAGCATTTT.

This sequence joins TRBV7-9 and TRBJ1-2; 7 bases are a match to TRBD1. The V gene end was trimmed by 4 bases and the J gene end by 7 bases; junction bases not matched to a gene: 6. This CDR3 has 13 residues. The germline V gene encodes CDR1 SEHNR and CDR2 FQNEAQ (reference sequence). CDR3 DNA sequence: TGTGCCAGCAGCTCCGGACAGGAAGTTGGCTACACCTTC. It yields the protein CASSSGQEVGYTF.

Only one count was recorded for this clone. J is TRBJ1-2 and V is TRBV14, with 7 bases identical to TRBD1. The CDR3 extends over 19 amino acids. V trimming: 2 bases; J trimming: 4 bases; junction bases outside the gene matches: 19. From germline, CDR1 is SGHDN and CDR2 FVKESK. The CDR3 loop is CASSQRSGTASPGGYGYTF. The CDR3 nucleotides read TGTGCCAGCAGCCAACGCTCCGGGACAGCGAGCCCCGGCGGCTATGGCTACACCTTC.